The clone carrying this T cell receptor (beta chain) was counted many times. Its antigen remains unidentified. Full-length variable regions came from constant-region reverse primers plus semi-nested Nested Universal Primer A PCR. A single record per CDR3 protein comes from TCRdb applying MiXCR to the 5' RACE reads. The sample has roughly 5,500 distinct CDR3 sequences, under 40% seen once. Points from the study as a whole: Tumor memory CD4+ T cell TCR gene usage clustered with blood and lymph node memory CD4+ cells and lymph node naive CD4+ cells. Whole repertoires were not studied in the larger cohort, only one V-J beta rearrangement.

The sample taken for sequencing was memory CD4+ T cells sorted from blood. Indicated subset: memory CD4+ T cells, CD4+CD45RO+CD25-. The receptor's source is a female donor with breast cancer.

CDR3 in amino acids: CASSERGGFSANTIYF. The CDR3 coding sequence is TGTGCCAGCAGTGAACGAGGGGGGTTCTCCGCAAACACCATATATTTT. The chain is built from TRBV2 and TRBJ1-3, with D perhaps TRBD1 (6 bases). The CDR3 runs 16 residues. Looked up from germline, CDR1 is SNHLY and CDR2 is FYNNEI. Trimming stripped 2 bases from V and 6 bases from J, with 17 bases between.